The 26 T cell receptor beta chains presented below share a single source sample, sequenced in a study of blood T cell repertoires in COVID-19. The assay was immunoSEQ multiplex PCR, and TCRdb's table has in-frame clones only and misses some. The table records 150,000 or so clones, around four fifths of them present only once. The sample comprised PBMCs or T cells enriched from blood (not recorded which). These receptors all come from a woman aged 45-65 years in a cohort exposed to, infected with or recovered from COVID-19 (not recorded which).

The chain combines TRBV5-1 with TRBJ2-1, with D possibly matching TRBD1 (9 bases). The CDR3 consists of 16 residues. The V and J ends lost 4 bases and 4 bases respectively, with 18 bases between them. Looked up from germline, CDR1 is SGHRS and CDR2 is YFSETQ. In DNA, the CDR3 is TGCGCCAGCAGCCGCATAGCGGGACAGGGTTACAATGAGCAGTTCTTC. The encoded protein is CASSRIAGQGYNEQFF.

V usage is TRBV11-2 and J usage is TRBJ2-3; possibly TRBD2 for D (5 bases). This CDR3 region has 15 residues. The germline CDR1 and CDR2 sequences are SGHAT and FQNNGV. V was clipped by 6 bases and J by 2 bases, with 15 bases between them. The CDR3 DNA reads TGTGCCAGCAGACCCAGCGGACTCTCCACAGATACGCAGTATTTT. Protein sequence: CASRPSGLSTDTQYF.

This clone showed up just once. J is TRBJ1-1 and V is TRBV3-1 (or the pseudogene TRBV3-2); D gene ambiguous. CDR3 length: 16 amino acids. Germline V CDR1 and CDR2: LGHDT, YNNKEL (reference sequence). The V end was cut by 1 base, the J end by 0 bases, with 12 bases between. CDR3 loop: CASSQAGRLMNTEAFF. CDR3 sequence (DNA): TGTGCCAGCAGCCAAGCGGGGAGACTTATGAACACTGAAGCTTTCTTT.

This chain connects TRBV7-2 to TRBJ1-2, with TRBD1 as a possible D gene (5 bases). CDR3 length: 15 residues. Trimming shortened V by 1 base and J by 7 bases, and 16 bases separated the two germline ends. Per germline, CDR1 SGHTA and CDR2 FQGNSA. The CDR3 protein is CASSLGPFTGSGYTF. The CDR3 DNA sequence: TGTGCCAGCAGCTTAGGACCTTTCACAGGCTCTGGCTACACCTTC.

The V gene is TRBV2, the J gene TRBJ1-2, with 8 bases matching TRBD1. Germline CDR1 is SNHLY and CDR2 is FYNNEI. V shed 6 bases, J shed 2 bases, and the junction held 5 bases outside the gene matches. The CDR3 has 14 residues. The CDR3, as DNA: TGTGCCAGCAGCGGGGGGACAGGCAACTATGGCTACACCTTC. It yields the protein CASSGGTGNYGYTF.

This clone was seen only once. The rearrangement uses TRBV6-5 and TRBJ2-7; D not resolved. The CDR3 extends over 15 amino acids. Trimming cost V 3 bases and J 2 bases, with 14 bases left between them. Germline V gene sequence: CDR1 MNHEY, CDR2 SVGAGI. The CDR3 DNA is TGTGCCAGCAGTTATAGGCAGACATCGCCCTACGAGCAGTACTTC. It encodes CASSYRQTSPYEQYF.

CDR3 sequence reads: CASSPGQLYQPQHF. In DNA, the CDR3 is TGTGCCAGCAGTCCCGGACAGCTTTATCAGCCCCAGCATTTT. The rearrangement uses TRBV27 and TRBJ1-5, with D possibly matching TRBD1 (6 bases). Germline V CDR1 and CDR2: MNHEY, SMNVEV (reference sequence). The CDR3 consists of 14 residues. Trimming shortened V by 5 bases and J by 5 bases, and 13 bases separated the two germline ends.

The J gene is TRBJ2-1, the V gene TRBV9; 7 nucleotides align to TRBD1. This CDR3 is 16 amino acids long. CDR1 and CDR2 (germline): SGDLS, YYNGEE. The V segment lost 4 bases and the J segment 5 bases; nucleotides outside the gene matches: 12. This chain's CDR3 is CASSNSRDSLNNEQFF. CDR3 nucleotide sequence: TGTGCCAGCAGCAACAGCCGGGACAGCCTAAACAATGAGCAGTTCTTC. Full variable domain (remainder filled in from reference TRBV9 and TRBJ2-1): DSGVTQTPKHLITATGQRVTLRCSPRSGDLSVYWYQQSLDQGLQFLIQYYNGEERAKGNILERFSAQQFPDLHSELNLSSLELGDSALYFCASSNSRDSLNNEQFFGPGTRLTVL.

The V gene is TRBV4-1, the J gene TRBJ2-2; 7 bases are a match to TRBD1. CDR3 length: 16 residues. The germline gives CDR1 MGHRA, CDR2 YSYEKL. Trimming removed 3 bases from V and 1 base from J; junction bases left unmatched: 5. The CDR3 DNA reads TGCGCCAGCAGCCAGGGACAGACCTTGAACACCGGGGAGCTGTTTTTT. This encodes CASSQGQTLNTGELFF.

The chain joins TRBV11-3 to TRBJ2-2; TRBD2 matches at 7 bases. The J segment lost 3 bases and the V segment lost 2 bases, leaving 3 bases of the junction unmatched. CDR3 length: 15 amino acids. CDR1 is SGHNT, CDR2 YENEEA, per germline. CDR3 in amino acids: CASSLSGDYTGELFF. The CDR3 region has the DNA TGTGCCAGCAGCTTAAGCGGGGATTACACCGGGGAGCTGTTTTTT.

The chain is built from TRBV4-2 and TRBJ1-5; D is unresolved. CDR1 is LGHNA and CDR2 is YNFKEQ in the germline V gene. The CDR3 has 13 amino acids. With 0 bases removed from V and 9 bases from J, the gap between germline ends came to 9 bases. The DNA of the CDR3 is TGTGCCAGCAGCCAAGATGAGTCCCGGCCCCAGCATTTT. It specifies CASSQDESRPQHF.

The chain is built from TRBV30 and TRBJ2-2, with D maybe TRBD2 (6 bases). Germline V gives CDR1 GTSNPN, CDR2 SVGIG (reference sequence). The CDR3 runs to 16 residues. V was clipped by 5 bases and J by 5 bases, with 21 bases between them. Here the CDR3 reads CAWGDPAGPPTGELFF. CDR3 bases: TGTGCCTGGGGGGATCCGGCGGGACCGCCGACCGGGGAGCTGTTTTTT.

The chain uses TRBV5-1 and TRBJ2-1, with 8 bases fitting TRBD2. The germline V gene has CDR1 SGHRS and CDR2 YFSETQ. Trimming removed 0 bases from V and 7 bases from J; junction bases left unmatched: 3. The CDR3 is 14 amino acids. Here the CDR3 reads CASSLVAGSNEQFF. As DNA, the CDR3 is TGCGCCAGCAGCTTGGTAGCGGGAAGTAATGAGCAGTTCTTC.

J is TRBJ1-5 and V is TRBV4-2; D not resolved. Deletions cut 0 bases from V and 2 bases from J, with 11 bases between. Germline values: CDR1 LGHNA, CDR2 YNFKEQ. The length of the CDR3 is 16 residues. Written as DNA, the CDR3 is TGTGCCAGCAGCCAAGAACGTGGCGCGGGCAATCAGCCCCAGCATTTT. Encoded protein: CASSQERGAGNQPQHF.

The chain uses TRBV11-2 and TRBJ2-1; 9 nucleotides line up with TRBD1. The CDR3 length is 15 residues. V lost 4 bases and J lost 8; bases outside the gene matches: 9. Germline-derived CDR1 and CDR2 are SGHAT and FQNNGV. CDR3 loop: CASSSWRQGVDEQFF. CDR3 bases: TGTGCCAGCAGCTCCTGGCGACAGGGGGTCGATGAGCAGTTCTTC. Looking up the rest from reference TRBV11-2 and TRBJ2-1 gives the full variable domain: EAGVAQSPRYKIIEKRQSVAFWCNPISGHATLYWYQQILGQGPKLLIQFQNNGVVDDSQLPKDRFSAERLKGVDSTLKIQPAKLEDSAVYLCASSSWRQGVDEQFFGPGTRLTVL.

This clone has just one count. V gene TRBV3-1 (or the pseudogene TRBV3-2) combines with J gene TRBJ2-3, with D possibly being TRBD2 (7 bases). V was shortened by 1 base and J by 4 bases, with 18 bases between the two germline ends. This CDR3 comprises 17 residues. Germline V lookup: CDR1 LGHDT, CDR2 YNNKEL (reference sequence). The CDR3 DNA follows: TGTGCCAGCAGCCAAGGAGTATCGGGGGGCCCAGCAGATACGCAGTATTTT. Protein sequence: CASSQGVSGGPADTQYF.

The chain recombines TRBV2 with TRBJ1-4, with D possibly being TRBD1 (5 bases). Germline CDR1 reads SNHLY; CDR2 reads FYNNEI. The CDR3 has 14 amino acids. V was cut by 4 bases and J by 8 bases, with 14 bases left in between. Written as DNA, the CDR3 is TGTGCCAGCAGTGGGGGGGGATCTGTGGAAAAACTGTTTTTT. Protein product: CASSGGGSVEKLFF.

V usage is TRBV11-3 and J usage is TRBJ1-1; possibly TRBD1 for D (5 bases). CDR1 is SGHNT and CDR2 is YENEEA in the germline V gene. This CDR3 has 12 residues. Trimming took 0 bases from V and 7 from J, leaving 6 bases between them. CDR3 in amino acids: CASSLDGGEAFF. CDR3 coding DNA: TGTGCCAGCAGCTTAGACGGGGGTGAAGCTTTCTTT.

This rearrangement joins TRBV4-1 to TRBJ1-3, with D unresolved. V dropped 0 bases and J dropped 0 bases, with 3 bases sitting between them. The CDR3 has 14 amino acids. Germline CDR1 is MGHRA and CDR2 is YSYEKL. The CDR3 loop is CASSQDNSGNTIYF. CDR3 sequence (DNA): TGCGCCAGCAGCCAAGACAACTCTGGAAACACCATATATTTT.

The chain is built from TRBV5-1 and TRBJ1-6; the D is unclear. Germline assignment: CDR1 SGHRS and CDR2 YFSETQ. CDR3 size: 17 residues. V was trimmed by 5 bases and J by 2 bases, leaving 17 bases between them. The CDR3 bases are TGCGCCAGCAGGGTGGAAGTGGCAGGCGCCTATAATTCACCCCTCCACTTT. It codes for CASRVEVAGAYNSPLHF.

The V gene is TRBV18, the J gene TRBJ1-1; D gene unclear. The V end lost 3 bases, the J end lost 7 bases, and 15 bases lay between the germline ends. The germline CDR1 and CDR2 sequences are KGHSH and LQKENI. This CDR3 has 14 residues. CDR3 DNA sequence: TGTGCCAGCTCACCTTCCACCACGAGGAGTGAAGCTTTCTTT. Protein: CASSPSTTRSEAFF. Complete variable domain (other parts from reference TRBV18 and TRBJ1-1): NAGVMQNPRHLVRRRGQEARLRCSPMKGHSHVYWYRQLPEEGLKFMVYLQKENIIDESGMPKERFSAEFPKEGPSILRIQQVVRGDSAAYFCASSPSTTRSEAFFGQGTRLTVV.

The J gene is TRBJ1-3, the V gene TRBV10-3; D is possibly TRBD1 (6 bases). Trimming cost V 6 bases and J 0 bases, with 6 bases left between them. This CDR3 region has 13 residues. Germline V gives CDR1 ENHRY, CDR2 SYGVKD. The CDR3 DNA reads TGTGCCATCAGGGGGGCCTCTGGAAACACCATATATTTT. This sequence encodes CAIRGASGNTIYF.

The CDR3 DNA is TGTGCCAGCAGTTCGCCGACAGGGGGCAGGAATGAAGCTTTCTTT. Amino acids: CASSSPTGGRNEAFF. The chain recombines TRBV6-5 with TRBJ1-1; 10 bases map to TRBD1. Germline CDR1 reads MNHEY; CDR2 reads SVGAGI. The CDR3 runs to 15 residues. The V segment lost 4 bases and the J segment 7 bases; nucleotides outside the gene matches: 9.

The chain employs TRBV28 and TRBJ1-2, with D unclear. V shed 5 bases and J shed 11 bases, with 15 bases lying between them. The CDR3 length is 12 residues. CDR1 MDHEN and CDR2 SYDVKM come from the germline V gene. The CDR3 spells CASSTDDPRYTF. The CDR3 region has the DNA TGTGCCAGCAGTACAGACGACCCTCGGTACACCTTC.

The V and J genes are TRBV6-1 and TRBJ1-2; D might be TRBD1 (6 bases). The CDR3 loop spans 15 amino acids. CDR1 and CDR2 (germline): MNHNS, SASEGT. Deletions cut 3 bases from V and 4 bases from J, with 15 bases between. The CDR3 here is CASSEGSGTSYGYTF. The CDR3 bases are TGTGCCAGCAGTGAGGGCTCCGGGACAAGCTATGGCTACACCTTC.

This clone was counted once. The V gene is TRBV24-1, the J gene TRBJ1-2; TRBD1 might be the D (5 bases). Germline V gene data show CDR1 as KGHDR and CDR2 as SFDVKD. The CDR3 has 11 residues. V lost 10 bases and J 7 bases, leaving 12 bases between the germline ends. As DNA, the CDR3 is TGTGCCACATCAGGGTCCCCTGGCTACACCTTC. The encoded protein is CATSGSPGYTF.